The present TCR beta chain was sequenced within a study of shared clonotypes between healthy human individuals. Whole-study results and caveats: Shared across a few donors were around 5% of the naive CD4 clonotypes.

The table lists this clone with a count of one. The antigen is undetermined. Assay used: immunoSEQ multiplex PCR; TCRdb lists only in-frame clones, some missing. The repertoire holds about 1.4 million clones, with more than 95% as singletons. The sample comprised naive CD4+ T cells sorted from blood. Subset in this sample: CD45RA+ positively selected. The receptor's source is a man under 40 in good health.

The CDR3 here is CASSLDRDSNQPQHF. Written as DNA, the CDR3 is TGTGCCAGCAGCTTAGACAGGGATAGCAATCAGCCCCAGCATTTT. The chain employs TRBV7-8 and TRBJ1-5; D is perhaps TRBD1 (6 bases). Per the germline V gene, CDR1 is SGHVS and CDR2 is FQNEAQ. The CDR3 sequence is 15 residues long. V was pared by 1 base and J by 0 bases, with 7 bases between.